This entry concerns a single TCR beta chain. These data originate in a study of CD8 T cells in Susac syndrome. Random hexamers primed reverse transcription of 0.5 to 1 ug RNA. Across 54 Vbeta and 13 Jbeta, immunoSEQ multiplex PCR amplified TCR beta CDR3. TCRdb processed the immunoSEQ multiplex PCR reads anew with MiXCR; each CDR3 protein has one entry. Here the sample spans tens of thousands of distinct CDR3 sequences, around 96% being singletons. CDR1 is SGDLS, CDR2 YYNGEE, per germline. V lost 4 bases and J lost 0; bases outside the gene matches: 8. The CDR3 extends over 17 amino acids. The gene calls are TRBV9 and TRBJ2-2; 8 bases fit TRBD2. The source material was CD8+ T cells from PBMCs. This clonotype was sampled from a human donor with Susac syndrome. As DNA, the CDR3 is TGTGCCAGCAGCACCCCTAGCGGGTCCGCGAACACCGGGGAGCTGTTTTTT. Translating gives CASSTPSGSANTGELFF.